This T cell receptor (beta chain) appears in the sequencing data of a study of OX40 agonist ivuxolimab in advanced cancers. About the study: The dose of intravenous ivuxolimab that patients received every 2 weeks ranged from 0.01 to 10 mg/kg. Among those enrolled, mean age was roughly 62 years (range roughly 20 to 79) and 82.7% were male.

Study observations and caveats: Some nonresponders also had low normalized T-cell clonal expansion.

Sequencing used immunoSEQ multiplex PCR; TCRdb keeps in-frame clones, though not all of them. The repertoire includes 55,000 to 85,000 clones, about 90% of them detected once, and about 0.31% sits in the top ten. This clone was picked up one time. Its specificity is unknown. Here the sequenced sample was CD4+ or CD8+ T cells sorted from blood, taken in a trial of the OX40 agonist ivuxolimab. The TCR originated in an adult with an advanced solid tumor such as melanoma, head and neck, liver or kidney cancer.

CDR3 nucleotide sequence: TGCGCCAGCAGCTCCGGGACAGGGGGCAACACCAAAAACATTCAGTACTTC. It translates to CASSSGTGGNTKNIQYF. This chain uses TRBV5-1 with TRBJ2-4, with 12 bases fitting TRBD1. V lost 3 bases, J lost 2 bases, and 6 bases stayed unmatched. Germline CDR1 and CDR2: SGHRS and YFSETQ. This CDR3 region has 17 residues.